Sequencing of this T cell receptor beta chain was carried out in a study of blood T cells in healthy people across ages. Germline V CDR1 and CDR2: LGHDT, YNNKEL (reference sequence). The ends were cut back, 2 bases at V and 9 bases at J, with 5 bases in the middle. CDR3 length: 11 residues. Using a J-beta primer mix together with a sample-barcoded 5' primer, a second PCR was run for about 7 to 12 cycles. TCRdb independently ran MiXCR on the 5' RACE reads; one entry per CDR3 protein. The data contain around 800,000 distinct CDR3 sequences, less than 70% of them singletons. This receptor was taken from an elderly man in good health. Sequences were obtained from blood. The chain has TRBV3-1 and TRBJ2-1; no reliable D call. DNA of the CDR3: TGTGCCAGCAGCCAATCCGGTGAGCAGTTCTTC. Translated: CASSQSGEQFF.